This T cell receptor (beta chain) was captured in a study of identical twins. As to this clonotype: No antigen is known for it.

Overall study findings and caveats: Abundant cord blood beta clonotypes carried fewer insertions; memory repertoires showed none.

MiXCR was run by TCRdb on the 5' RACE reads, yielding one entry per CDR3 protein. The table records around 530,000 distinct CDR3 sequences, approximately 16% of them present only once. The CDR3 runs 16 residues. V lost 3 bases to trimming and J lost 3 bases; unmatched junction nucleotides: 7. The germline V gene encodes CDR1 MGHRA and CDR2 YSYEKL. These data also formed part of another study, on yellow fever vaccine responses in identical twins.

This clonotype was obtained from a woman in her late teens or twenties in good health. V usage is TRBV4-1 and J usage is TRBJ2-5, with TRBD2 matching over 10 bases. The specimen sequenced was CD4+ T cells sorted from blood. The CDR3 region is CASSHRTSGLKETQYF. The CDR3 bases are TGCGCCAGCAGCCATCGGACTAGCGGACTAAAAGAGACCCAGTACTTC.